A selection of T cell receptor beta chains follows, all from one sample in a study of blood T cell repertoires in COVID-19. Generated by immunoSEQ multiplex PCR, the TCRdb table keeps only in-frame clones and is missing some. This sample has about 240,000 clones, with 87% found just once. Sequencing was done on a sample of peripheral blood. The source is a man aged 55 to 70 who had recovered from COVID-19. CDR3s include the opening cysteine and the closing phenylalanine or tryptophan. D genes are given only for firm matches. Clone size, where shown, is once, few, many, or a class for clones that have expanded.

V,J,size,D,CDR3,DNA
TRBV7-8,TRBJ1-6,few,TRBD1,CASSADRGRNQNSPLHF,TGTGCCAGCAGCGCAGACAGGGGGCGCAATCAGAATTCACCCCTCCACTTT
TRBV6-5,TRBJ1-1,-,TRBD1,CASSSLDRERKAFF,TGTGCCAGCAGTAGCCTGGACAGGGAAAGGAAAGCTTTCTTT
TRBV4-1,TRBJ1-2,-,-,CASSQIGARGYGYTF,TGCGCCAGCAGCCAAATAGGGGCCAGGGGCTATGGCTACACCTTC
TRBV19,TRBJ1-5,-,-,CASRKQGSNQPQHF,TGTGCCAGTAGAAAACAGGGAAGCAATCAGCCCCAGCATTTT
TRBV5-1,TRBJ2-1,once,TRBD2,CASSYPSGTSGANEQFF,TGCGCCAGCAGCTACCCCTCGGGGACTAGCGGGGCAAATGAGCAGTTCTTC
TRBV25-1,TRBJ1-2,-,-,CASSTLDGGGAAGYTF,TGTGCCAGCAGTACCCTTGACGGCGGTGGAGCGGCTGGCTACACCTTC
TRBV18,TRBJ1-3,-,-,CASSPRDDSGNTIYF,TGTGCCAGCTCACCCAGGGATGACTCTGGAAACACCATATATTTT
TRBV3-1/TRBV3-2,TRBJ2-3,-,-,CASSQAADTQYF,TGTGCCAGCAGCCAAGCGGCAGATACGCAGTATTTT
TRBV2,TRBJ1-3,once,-,CASRPTGPSGNTIYF,TGTGCCAGCAGGCCCACAGGGCCCTCTGGAAACACCATATATTTT
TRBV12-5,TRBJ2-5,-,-,CASGPGSGQETQYF,TGTGCTAGTGGTCCGGGAAGCGGTCAAGAGACCCAGTACTTC
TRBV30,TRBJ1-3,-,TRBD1,CAWSSRQGVTGNTIYF,TGTGCCTGGAGTTCACGCCAGGGGGTAACTGGAAACACCATATATTTT
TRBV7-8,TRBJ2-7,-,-,CASSLPRFASYEQYF,TGTGCCAGCAGCTTACCAAGATTCGCGTCCTACGAGCAGTACTTC
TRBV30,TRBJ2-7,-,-,CAWSRGTYYEQYF,TGTGCCTGGAGTCGCGGGACCTACTACGAGCAGTACTTC
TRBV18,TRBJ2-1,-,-,CASSPGTYNEQFF,TGTGCCAGCTCACCCGGGACCTACAATGAGCAGTTCTTC
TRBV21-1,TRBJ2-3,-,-,CASSTPGLGSDTQYF,TGTGCCAGCAGCACTCCGGGACTAGGATCAGATACGCAGTATTTT
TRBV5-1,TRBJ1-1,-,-,CASSLGTSNTEAFF,TGCGCCAGCAGCTTAGGGACTTCGAACACTGAAGCTTTCTTT
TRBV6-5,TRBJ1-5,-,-,CASMKTGQQPQHF,TGTGCCAGCATGAAGACAGGCCAACAGCCCCAGCATTTT
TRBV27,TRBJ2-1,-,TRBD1,CASSSHSGTEVNEQFF,TGTGCCAGCAGCTCCCACTCCGGGACAGAGGTTAATGAGCAGTTCTTC
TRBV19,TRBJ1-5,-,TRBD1,CASRGQGDYSNQPQHF,TGTGCCAGCCGAGGACAGGGGGACTATAGCAATCAGCCCCAGCATTTT
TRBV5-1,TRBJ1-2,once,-,CASSLSQGYGYTF,TGCGCCAGCAGCTTGTCACAGGGCTATGGCTACACCTTC
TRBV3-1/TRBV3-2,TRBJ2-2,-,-,CASSLQGGTGELFF,TGTGCCAGCAGCCTCCAGGGAGGCACCGGGGAGCTGTTTTTT
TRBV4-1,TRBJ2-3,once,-,CASSQPRRGGQGTDTQYF,TGCGCCAGCAGCCAACCAAGGAGGGGGGGCCAGGGGACAGATACGCAGTATTTT
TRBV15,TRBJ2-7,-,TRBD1,CATSRDRQGFDHEQYF,TGTGCCACCAGCAGAGACCGACAGGGTTTCGACCACGAGCAGTACTTC
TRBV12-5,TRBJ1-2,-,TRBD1,CASGLVQQGARGYTF,TGTGCTAGTGGTTTGGTACAACAGGGGGCCCGCGGCTACACCTTC
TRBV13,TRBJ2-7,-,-,CASSSATTRSYEQYF,TGTGCCAGCAGCTCCGCGACTACACGATCCTACGAGCAGTACTTC
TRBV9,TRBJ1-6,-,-,CASSVGFGVSPLHF,TGTGCCAGCAGCGTAGGTTTCGGGGTTTCACCCCTCCACTTT
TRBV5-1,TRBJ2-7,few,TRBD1,CASSLADRVNEQYF,TGCGCCAGCAGCTTGGCCGACAGGGTAAACGAGCAGTACTTC
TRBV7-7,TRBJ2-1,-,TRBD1,CASSTGALGVEQFF,TGTGCCAGCAGTACAGGGGCCCTGGGGGTTGAGCAGTTCTTC
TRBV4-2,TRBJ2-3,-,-,CASSQDPAGEGADTQYF,TGTGCCAGCAGCCAAGATCCGGCGGGGGAGGGGGCAGATACGCAGTATTTT
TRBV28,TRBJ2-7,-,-,CASSLPTRAFYEQYF,TGTGCCAGCAGTCTCCCGACGCGGGCTTTCTACGAGCAGTACTTC
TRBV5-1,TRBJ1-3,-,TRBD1,CASSSEGAGNTIYF,TGCGCCAGCAGCTCAGAGGGGGCAGGAAACACCATATATTTT
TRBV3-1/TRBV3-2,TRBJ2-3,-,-,CASSLEGRRGRQYF,TGTGCCAGCAGCCTGGAGGGTCGGAGGGGTAGGCAGTATTTT
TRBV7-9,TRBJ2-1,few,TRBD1,CASSWDRDREFF,TGTGCCAGCAGCTGGGACCGGGACAGGGAGTTCTTC
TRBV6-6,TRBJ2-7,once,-,CASTRDAGPYEQYF,TGTGCCAGCACCCGTGACGCAGGGCCTTACGAGCAGTACTTC
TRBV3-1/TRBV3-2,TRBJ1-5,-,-,CASSPTGVRPQHF,TGTGCCAGCAGCCCGACGGGGGTACGGCCCCAGCATTTT
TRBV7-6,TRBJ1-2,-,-,CASSLGFPGARGYTF,TGTGCCAGCAGCTTAGGGTTTCCAGGGGCTCGTGGCTACACCTTC
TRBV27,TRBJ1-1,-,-,CASSLRGGNTEAFF,TGTGCCAGCAGTTTACGAGGGGGGAACACTGAAGCTTTCTTT
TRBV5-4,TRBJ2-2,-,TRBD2,CASTTLAGGYTGELFF,TGTGCCAGCACCACGTTAGCGGGGGGATACACCGGGGAGCTGTTTTTT
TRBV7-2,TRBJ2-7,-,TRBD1,CASSRRQGSYEQYF,TGTGCCAGCAGCCGTCGACAGGGGTCCTACGAGCAGTACTTC
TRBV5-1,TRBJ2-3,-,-,CASSLASSGRDTQYF,TGCGCCAGCAGCTTGGCGTCGAGCGGGCGGGATACGCAGTATTTT
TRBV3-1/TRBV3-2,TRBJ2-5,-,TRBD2,CASSHLAGGLGETQYF,TGTGCCAGCAGCCACTTAGCGGGGGGGTTGGGAGAGACCCAGTACTTC
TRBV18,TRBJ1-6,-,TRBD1,CASSPGQGVDSPLHF,TGTGCCAGCTCACCGGGACAGGGTGTGGATTCACCCCTCCACTTT
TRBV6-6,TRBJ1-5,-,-,CASSSVRQSSNQPQHF,TGTGCCAGCAGTTCCGTAAGACAGAGTAGCAATCAGCCCCAGCATTTT
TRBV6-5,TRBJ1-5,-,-,CASRRWQGGQPQHF,TGTGCCAGCAGACGGTGGCAGGGAGGTCAGCCCCAGCATTTT
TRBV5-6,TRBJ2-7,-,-,CASSLLRLAQNEQYF,TGTGCCAGCAGCTTGCTGCGGCTAGCTCAGAACGAGCAGTACTTC
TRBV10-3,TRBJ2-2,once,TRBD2,CAISESRTSFSVELFF,TGTGCCATCAGTGAGTCAAGGACTAGCTTCTCCGTGGAGCTGTTTTTT
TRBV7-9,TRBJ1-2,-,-,CASSYAGGEGYGYTF,TGTGCCAGCAGCTACGCCGGGGGAGAGGGGTATGGCTACACCTTC
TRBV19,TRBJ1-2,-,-,CASDEDRGYGYTF,TGTGCCAGCGACGAAGATCGAGGCTATGGCTACACCTTC